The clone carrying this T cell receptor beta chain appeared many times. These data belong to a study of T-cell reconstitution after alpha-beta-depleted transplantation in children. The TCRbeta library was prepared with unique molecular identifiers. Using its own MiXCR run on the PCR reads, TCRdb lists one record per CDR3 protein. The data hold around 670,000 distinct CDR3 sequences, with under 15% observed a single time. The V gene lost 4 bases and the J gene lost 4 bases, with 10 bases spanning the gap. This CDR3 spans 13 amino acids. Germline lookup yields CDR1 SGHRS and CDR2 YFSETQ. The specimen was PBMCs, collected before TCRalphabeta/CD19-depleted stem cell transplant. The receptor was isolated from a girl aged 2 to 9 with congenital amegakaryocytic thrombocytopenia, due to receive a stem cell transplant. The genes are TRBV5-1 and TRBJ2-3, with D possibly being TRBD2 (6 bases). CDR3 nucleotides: TGCGCCAGCAGCGAGGCGGGACCAGATACGCAGTATTTT. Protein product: CASSEAGPDTQYF.